This entry lists 23 T cell receptor beta chains sequenced from one sample in a study of blood T cell repertoires in COVID-19 (dated by TCRdb to the early 2020s). Library preparation employed the immunoSEQ multiplex PCR assay. In its TCRdb copy, this immuneACCESS table keeps in-frame sequences only and misses some clones. Where compared with another copy, unresolved V genes explain less than half of these, and the others have no known cause. Present in this sample are 110,000 to 150,000 clones, about 80% of which were seen just once. Of the sample, more than 7% falls within the top ten clones. Sequencing was performed on peripheral blood. These receptors were collected from a human donor in a cohort sampled during active COVID-19.

This clone occurred a few times. This rearrangement joins TRBV25-1 to TRBJ2-6; D might be TRBD1 (8 bases). Germline V gives CDR1 MGHDK, CDR2 SYGVNS. The CDR3 is made up of 17 amino acids. With 3 bases removed from V and 1 base from J, the gap between germline ends came to 13 bases. CDR3 region: CASSDPQGGSGANVLTF. CDR3 coding DNA: TGTGCCAGCAGTGACCCACAGGGGGGGTCTGGGGCCAACGTCCTGACTTTC.

This chain links TRBV28 with TRBJ1-5, with D uncertain. CDR1 MDHEN and CDR2 SYDVKM come from the germline V gene. V dropped 1 base and J dropped 0 bases, with 7 bases sitting between them. This CDR3 has 15 amino acids. The CDR3 sequence: CASSLSSDSNQPQHF. In nucleotides, the CDR3 is TGTGCCAGCAGTTTATCCAGCGATAGCAATCAGCCCCAGCATTTT.

The V and J genes are TRBV18 and TRBJ1-1, with D tentatively TRBD1 (6 bases). CDR1 is KGHSH, CDR2 LQKENI, per germline. V shed 6 bases and J shed 2 bases, with 13 bases lying between them. The CDR3 sequence is 14 residues long. The CDR3 protein is CASSSDRRNTEAFF. The CDR3 region has the DNA TGTGCCAGCTCCTCAGACAGGCGAAACACTGAAGCTTTCTTT. The full variable domain, its missing parts supplied by reference TRBV18 and TRBJ1-1, is NAGVMQNPRHLVRRRGQEARLRCSPMKGHSHVYWYRQLPEEGLKFMVYLQKENIIDESGMPKERFSAEFPKEGPSILRIQQVVRGDSAAYFCASSSDRRNTEAFFGQGTRLTVV.

The count of this clone is one. This rearrangement joins TRBV6-5 to TRBJ2-2; tentatively, D is TRBD2 (5 bases). Germline V gives CDR1 MNHEY, CDR2 SVGAGI. The CDR3 is 15 amino acids. With 5 bases removed from V and 2 bases from J, the gap between germline ends came to 12 bases. DNA for the CDR3: TGTGCCAGCAGTCAGCTCCGGGGAAACACCGGGGAGCTGTTTTTT. It yields the protein CASSQLRGNTGELFF.

V usage is TRBV2 and J usage is TRBJ2-4, with D possibly being TRBD2 (6 bases). Deletions cut 11 bases from V and 2 bases from J, with 19 bases between. The germline V gene encodes CDR1 SNHLY and CDR2 FYNNEI. This CDR3 spans 15 amino acids. For the CDR3, the DNA is TGTGCCGGTCGACCGATGGCGGGAACCAAAAACATTCAGTACTTC. Translation: CAGRPMAGTKNIQYF.

CDR3 loop: CASSVREETQYF. The DNA for the CDR3 is TGTGCCAGCAGCGTGAGGGAAGAGACCCAGTACTTC. The chain has TRBV9 and TRBJ2-5; perhaps TRBD2 as D (5 bases). The germline V and J ends were trimmed by 2 bases and 3 bases, with 5 bases remaining between them. In germline, CDR1 is SGDLS, CDR2 YYNGEE. This CDR3 comprises 12 residues.

The CDR3: CPDAAQGPYGYTF. The CDR3 bases are TGCCCCGACGCCGCTCAGGGCCCCTATGGCTACACCTTC. The chain links TRBV4-1 to TRBJ1-2; a weak D match, TRBD1 (5 bases). CDR3 length: 13 amino acids. CDR1 MGHRA and CDR2 YSYEKL come from the germline V gene.

CDR3 in amino acids: CASSPQGGEQYF. In DNA form, the CDR3 reads TGTGCCAGCAGCCCACAGGGTGGGGAGCAGTACTTC. J is TRBJ2-7 and V is TRBV3-1 (or the pseudogene TRBV3-2), with D possibly matching TRBD1 (6 bases). Germline CDR1 and CDR2: LGHDT and YNNKEL (reference sequence). The V end was cut by 4 bases, the J end by 7 bases, with 11 bases between. There are 12 residues in the CDR3.

V and J are TRBV7-9 and TRBJ2-7; no firm D call. Trimming left V 8 bases short and J 3 bases short, with 8 bases between. The CDR3 totals 11 residues. The germline CDR1 and CDR2 sequences are SEHNR and FQNEAQ (reference sequence). This CDR3 is CASDWYYEQYF. The DNA for the CDR3 is TGTGCCAGCGACTGGTACTACGAGCAGTACTTC.

The chain links TRBV7-2 to TRBJ1-5, with a possible D match to TRBD1 (5 bases). The CDR3 is 15 amino acids. V was pared by 0 bases and J by 11 bases, with 17 bases between. In germline, CDR1 is SGHTA, CDR2 FQGNSA. CDR3 sequence reads: CASSLALGAREAQHF. CDR3 DNA: TGTGCCAGCAGCTTAGCGCTAGGGGCCCGGGAGGCCCAGCATTTT.

V usage is TRBV6-5 and J usage is TRBJ2-7, with 7 bases lining up with TRBD1. CDR3 length equals 13 residues. CDR1 and CDR2 (germline): MNHEY, SVGAGI. Losses at the gene ends were 6 bases for V and 6 bases for J; bases not matched to a gene: 8. CDR3 sequence (DNA): TGTGCCAGCAGCTTGACAGGGCGGGCCGAGCAGTACTTC. Translating it yields CASSLTGRAEQYF.

This chain links TRBV5-4 with TRBJ1-2; a possible D gene is TRBD1 (6 bases). Trimming shortened V by 1 base and J by 8 bases, and 18 bases separated the two germline ends. The CDR3 has 15 residues. CDR1 is SGHNT, CDR2 YYREEE, per germline (reference sequence). CDR3 residues: CASSLRAGEWGGYTF. CDR3 DNA: TGTGCCAGCAGCTTGAGAGCAGGGGAATGGGGCGGCTACACCTTC. The variable domain in full, completed from reference TRBV5-4 and TRBJ1-2, reads ETGVTQSPTHLIKTRGQQVTLRCSSQSGHNTVSWYQQALGQGPQFIFQYYREEENGRGNFPPRFSGLQFPNYSSELNVNALELDDSALYLCASSLRAGEWGGYTFGSGTRLTVV.

The V gene is TRBV14, the J gene TRBJ1-1; TRBD1 matches 7 bases. Germline CDR1 SGHDN, CDR2 FVKESK. V lost 4 bases and J lost 1; bases outside the gene matches: 0. CDR3 length equals 13 residues. The CDR3 DNA follows: TGTGCCAGCAGCCGGACAGGGAACACTGAAGCTTTCTTT. Protein product: CASSRTGNTEAFF.

The V gene is TRBV5-6, the J gene TRBJ2-7; 8 positions match TRBD2. The CDR3 has 19 amino acids. Germline CDR1 reads SGHDT; CDR2 reads YYEEEE. V shed 4 bases and J 4 bases; nucleotides not matched to a gene: 22. The CDR3 region has the DNA TGTGCCAGCAGCCATCCCAGTGCGGGGGGCTCAGTACCGTCTTACGAGCAGTACTTC. It specifies CASSHPSAGGSVPSYEQYF.

The rearrangement uses TRBV18 and TRBJ1-1, with D possibly TRBD1 on 5 matching bases. CDR3 length: 14 amino acids. Trimming left V 3 bases short and J 11 bases short, with 19 bases between. Germline values: CDR1 KGHSH, CDR2 LQKENI. DNA for the CDR3: TGTGCCAGCTCACCGAAGCAGGGTAAGACGTGGGCTTTCTTT. Residues: CASSPKQGKTWAFF.

In DNA form, the CDR3 reads TGTGCCAGCAGCCCTGGCCGGGGGAACACTGAAGCTTTCTTT. It encodes CASSPGRGNTEAFF. This chain joins TRBV7-3 and TRBJ1-1; D gene uncertain. V was shortened by 5 bases and J by 1 base, with 11 bases between the two germline ends. Germline loops: CDR1 SGHTA, CDR2 FQGTGA. The CDR3 is 14 residues long.

The J gene is TRBJ2-1, the V gene TRBV4-2; tentative D call: TRBD2 (5 bases). Trimming took 3 bases from V and 3 from J, leaving 9 bases between them. The CDR3 is 14 residues long. CDR1 is LGHNA, CDR2 YNFKEQ, per germline. DNA for the CDR3: TGTGCCAGCAGCCACGGACTTATCTACAATGAGCAGTTCTTC. Protein: CASSHGLIYNEQFF.

In the case of this clone: Other nucleotide sequences in the sample specify the same CDR3. The chain uses TRBV9 and TRBJ2-5; TRBD2 aligns across 9 bases. CDR3 length: 15 amino acids. The germline CDR1 and CDR2 sequences are SGDLS and YYNGEE. V gave up 0 bases and J gave up 2 bases; unmatched junction bases: 2. DNA of the CDR3: TGTGCCAGCAGCGTAGTGGCGGGGGGGCAAGAGACCCAGTACTTC. Translation gives CASSVVAGGQETQYF. Complete variable domain (other parts from reference TRBV9 and TRBJ2-5): DSGVTQTPKHLITATGQRVTLRCSPRSGDLSVYWYQQSLDQGLQFLIQYYNGEERAKGNILERFSAQQFPDLHSELNLSSLELGDSALYFCASSVVAGGQETQYFGPGTRLLVL.

The genes are TRBV3-1 (or the pseudogene TRBV3-2) and TRBJ2-6; TRBD1 is a possible D gene (5 bases). Germline V gene sequence: CDR1 LGHDT, CDR2 YNNKEL (reference sequence). V was trimmed by 1 base and J by 0 bases, leaving 7 bases between them. The CDR3 has 16 residues. CDR3 region: CASSQGRVSGANVLTF. As DNA, the CDR3 is TGTGCCAGCAGCCAAGGCAGGGTCTCTGGGGCCAACGTCCTGACTTTC.

J is TRBJ2-3 and V is TRBV7-3, with 8 bases that match TRBD2. The CDR3 is 18 amino acids. With V trimmed by 1 base and J by 2 bases, 11 bases remained unmatched. Per the germline V gene, CDR1 is SGHTA and CDR2 is FQGTGA. CDR3 in DNA: TGTGCCAGCAGCTTAAGACGAAATAGCGGGAAATCCACAGATACGCAGTATTTT. Translation: CASSLRRNSGKSTDTQYF.

The chain employs TRBV9 and TRBJ2-7; 8 nucleotides agree with TRBD1. Germline CDR1 reads SGDLS; CDR2 reads YYNGEE. This CDR3 has 13 residues. The junction had 5 bases not matched to a gene; V was cut back by 2 bases and J by 7 bases. CDR3 in amino acids: CASSVDRGGEQYF. In DNA form, the CDR3 reads TGTGCCAGCAGCGTCGACAGGGGAGGTGAGCAGTACTTC. Looking up the rest from reference TRBV9 and TRBJ2-7 gives the full variable domain: DSGVTQTPKHLITATGQRVTLRCSPRSGDLSVYWYQQSLDQGLQFLIQYYNGEERAKGNILERFSAQQFPDLHSELNLSSLELGDSALYFCASSVDRGGEQYFGPGTRLTVT.

This clone was detected a few times. The rearrangement links TRBV5-4 to TRBJ2-1; 12 nucleotides line up with TRBD2. This CDR3 comprises 20 residues. Germline loops: CDR1 SGHNT, CDR2 YYREEE (reference sequence). V dropped 4 bases and J dropped 0; count of bases not matched to a gene: 14. Here the CDR3 DNA reads TGTGCCAGCAGCCCCATAAGCCTAGCGGGGGGGAAGAGCTCCTACAATGAGCAGTTCTTC. Translated: CASSPISLAGGKSSYNEQFF.

V and J are TRBV7-2 and TRBJ1-1; D ambiguous. This CDR3 is 14 amino acids long. Germline V lookup: CDR1 SGHTA, CDR2 FQGNSA. The V end was cut by 3 bases, the J end by 0 bases, with 8 bases between. The CDR3 nucleotides read TGTGCCAGCAGCTTGGTGAGCATGAACACTGAAGCTTTCTTT. It yields the protein CASSLVSMNTEAFF.